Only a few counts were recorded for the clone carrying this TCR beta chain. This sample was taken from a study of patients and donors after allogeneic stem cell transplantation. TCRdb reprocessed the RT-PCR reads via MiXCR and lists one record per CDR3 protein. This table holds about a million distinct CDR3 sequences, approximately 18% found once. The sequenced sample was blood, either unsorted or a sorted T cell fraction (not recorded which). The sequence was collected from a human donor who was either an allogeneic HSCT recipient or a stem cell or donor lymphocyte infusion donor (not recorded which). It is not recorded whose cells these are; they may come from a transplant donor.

Written as DNA, the CDR3 is TGTGCCAGCAGTCCCACTAGCGGGGGGTCCAGCACAGATACGCAGTATTTT. Its protein is CASSPTSGGSSTDTQYF. The V call is TRBV6-2 or TRBV6-3, the J call TRBJ2-3, with 12 nucleotides matching TRBD2. With 5 bases clipped from V and 0 bases from J, the junction kept 6 bases outside the gene matches. CDR1 and CDR2 (germline): MNHEY, SVGEGT. The CDR3 spans 17 residues.